Below, one T cell receptor beta chain is given with its context. As yet, its antigen is unknown. Time point of the sample: pretreatment peripheral blood. The number of samples from each patient was between 1 and 8, taken pretreatment and on-treatment. This entry belongs to a study of PD-L1 blockade in urothelial cancer. Study as a whole: Males with bladder-origin urothelial cancer constituted about 85% of the roughly 29 patients.

Findings and limits, study-wide: When measured at 3 weeks, tumor-associated blood clones expanded more in durable-benefit patients.

In germline, CDR1 is SGHVS, CDR2 FQNEAQ. V was pared by 5 bases and J by 6 bases, with 6 bases of the junction left unmatched. There are 14 residues in the CDR3. Here immunoSEQ multiplex PCR was the method, and the copy in TCRdb shows in-frame clones only, minus some. This sample yields about 95,000 clones, of which 87% are seen a single time; about 2% belongs to the top ten. Here the sequenced sample was PBMCs, taken around atezolizumab (anti-PD-L1) treatment. The TCR originated in a man in his 60s with urothelial cancer. This sequence joins TRBV7-8 and TRBJ2-7; 11 nucleotides agree with TRBD2. The CDR3 region is CASSLTSGTGEQYF. The CDR3 region has the DNA TGTGCCAGCAGCCTGACTAGCGGGACGGGCGAGCAGTACTTC.